Each of the 24 T cell receptor beta chains below was sequenced from the same sample in a study of CD8 T cells in ankylosing spondylitis. Study results and caveats: Apparently characteristic of ankylosing spondylitis blood was a TCR beta motif (roughly eight highly homologous variants).

Each CDR3 protein is one row after TCRdb ran MiXCR on the 5' RACE reads. The table has 700,000 to 1,000,000 distinct CDR3 sequences, 12% seen once. Their antigens remain unidentified. Sequenced material: blood, either unsorted or a sorted T cell fraction (not recorded which). Source of these receptors: a male donor with ankylosing spondylitis.

The gene calls are TRBV5-5 and TRBJ2-3; D is unclear. This CDR3 spans 14 amino acids. V was pared by 4 bases and J by 2 bases, with 11 bases between. Germline loops: CDR1 SGHKS, CDR2 YYEKEE (reference sequence). DNA of the CDR3: TGTGCCAGCAGCACCGGGCCTACCACAGATACGCAGTATTTT. This translates into CASSTGPTTDTQYF.

This clonotype has a handful of counts. CDR3 nucleotide sequence: TGTGCCAGCAGCTTAGCGCCCTTGAAGGCGGGGGAGCAGTTCTTC. This translates into CASSLAPLKAGEQFF. The genes are TRBV7-2 and TRBJ2-1, with D possibly TRBD2 on 6 matching bases. V lost 0 bases, J lost 10 bases, and 16 bases lay in between. This CDR3 region has 15 residues. The germline gives CDR1 SGHTA, CDR2 FQGNSA.

In its sample, this clonotype was seen many times. This chain links TRBV5-1 with TRBJ1-1, with a weak D call TRBD1 (6 bases). The CDR3 is 14 amino acids. V lost 3 bases to trimming and J lost 4 bases, with 13 bases between them. Germline CDR1 is SGHRS and CDR2 is YFSETQ. The CDR3 loop is CASSSSGVGTEAFF. In DNA form, the CDR3 reads TGCGCCAGCAGCTCCTCAGGGGTAGGCACTGAAGCTTTCTTT.

This clonotype was detected ten times or more. The chain couples TRBV12-3 or TRBV12-4 to TRBJ2-5, with 7 bases identical to TRBD1. The V and J ends lost 4 bases and 5 bases, in that order; junction bases with no gene match: 7. The CDR3 sequence is 14 residues long. The CDR3 loop is CASSSPGQWETQYF. The CDR3 DNA sequence: TGTGCCAGCAGTTCGCCGGGACAGTGGGAGACCCAGTACTTC.

This clonotype was counted many times. The rearrangement joins TRBV4-3 to TRBJ2-1; D is possibly TRBD1 (7 bases). The CDR3 totals 18 residues. Trimming stripped 0 bases from V and 2 bases from J, with 17 bases between. CDR1 is LGHNA and CDR2 is YSLEER in the germline V gene. The CDR3 bases are TGCGCCAGCAGCCAAGATAGGTCCTCAGGGGGGACCTACAATGAGCAGTTCTTC. Its translation is CASSQDRSSGGTYNEQFF.

This clonotype was seen a few times. The J gene is TRBJ1-2, the V gene TRBV6-5; 7 positions match TRBD1. After removal of 2 bases from V and 3 bases from J, the junction contained 6 bases not matched to a gene. The V gene's germline CDR1 is MNHEY and CDR2 SVGAGI. The CDR3 extends over 15 amino acids. The CDR3 DNA is TGTGCCAGCAGTTACCGCCAGGGGGACGACTATGGCTACACCTTC. This gives the protein CASSYRQGDDYGYTF.

The J gene is TRBJ2-1, the V gene TRBV12-3 or TRBV12-4; TRBD2 aligns across 7 bases. This CDR3 contains 16 residues. The V segment lost 2 bases and the J segment 4 bases; nucleotides outside the gene matches: 8. The CDR3 nucleotides are TGTGCCAGCAGTTTAAACCCATGGGACTATTACAATGAGCAGTTCTTC. This codes for CASSLNPWDYYNEQFF.

This rearrangement joins TRBV5-1 to TRBJ2-7; 10 nucleotides line up with TRBD1. Germline values: CDR1 SGHRS, CDR2 YFSETQ. V lost 6 bases and J lost 4; bases outside the gene matches: 7. The CDR3 has 14 amino acids. The CDR3 spells CASTSLDRGYEQYF. Written as DNA, the CDR3 is TGCGCCAGCACCTCGTTGGACAGGGGGTACGAGCAGTACTTC.

CDR3 in amino acids: CSASEGSKPQHF. The CDR3 DNA follows: TGCAGTGCTAGCGAGGGGTCCAAGCCCCAGCATTTT. The chain recombines TRBV20-1 with TRBJ1-5; a possible D gene is TRBD1 (5 bases). This CDR3 has 12 amino acids. Germline-derived CDR1 and CDR2 are DFQATT and SNEGSKA (reference sequence). V lost 3 bases to trimming and J lost 8 bases, with 11 bases between them.

This clonotype was picked up a small number of times. This chain uses TRBV5-6 with TRBJ1-2, with D possibly being TRBD1 (5 bases). The germline V gene has CDR1 SGHDT and CDR2 YYEEEE. The CDR3 has 13 residues. V was pared by 1 base and J by 7 bases, with 11 bases between. CDR3 sequence reads: CASSLKPGTGYTF. CDR3 nucleotides: TGTGCCAGCAGCTTGAAGCCAGGGACTGGCTACACCTTC.

This chain links TRBV11-2 with TRBJ2-1; either TRBD1 or TRBD2 may fit D (6 bases each). This CDR3 is 18 amino acids long. Germline loops: CDR1 SGHAT, CDR2 FQNNGV. V was cut by 5 bases and J by 4 bases, with 24 bases left in between. This chain's CDR3 is CASSPTLGGPPAYNEQFF. The CDR3 coding sequence is TGTGCCAGCAGCCCTACTCTGGGGGGCCCTCCCGCATACAATGAGCAGTTCTTC.

The sample holds many counts of this clonotype. The J gene is TRBJ2-3, the V gene TRBV20-1; 8 nucleotides align to TRBD1. This CDR3 contains 15 residues. Trimming at V came to 3 bases and at J to 0 bases, leaving 5 bases not matched to a gene. The germline V gene encodes CDR1 DFQATT and CDR2 SNEGSKA (reference sequence). The CDR3 nucleotides are TGCAGTGCTAGTGGAGGACAGGGTAGCACAGATACGCAGTATTTT. Amino acids: CSASGGQGSTDTQYF.

DNA of the CDR3: TGCAGTGCTAGAGATTTTAGGGGGGCTCGCACAGATACGCAGTATTTT. This gives the protein CSARDFRGARTDTQYF. The chain uses TRBV20-1 and TRBJ2-3; possibly TRBD1 or TRBD2 for D (6 bases each). Trimming stripped 0 bases from V and 1 base from J, with 14 bases between. Germline lookup yields CDR1 DFQATT and CDR2 SNEGSKA (reference sequence). This CDR3 contains 16 residues.

V and J are TRBV6-2 or TRBV6-3 and TRBJ2-2, with D unresolved. The V end was cut by 9 bases, the J end by 7 bases, with 9 bases between. Germline lookup yields CDR1 MNHEY and CDR2 SVGEGT. The CDR3 spans 11 residues. CDR3: CASVWGGELFF. The CDR3 region has the DNA TGTGCCAGTGTTTGGGGCGGGGAGCTGTTTTTT.

The CDR3 is CSAREGSTTGELFF. Written as DNA, the CDR3 is TGCAGTGCTAGAGAGGGGAGCACTACCGGGGAGCTGTTTTTT. The chain couples TRBV20-1 to TRBJ2-2; TRBD2 might be the D (5 bases). This CDR3 has 14 amino acids. V gave up 0 bases and J gave up 5 bases, with 10 bases separating them. The germline V gene encodes CDR1 DFQATT and CDR2 SNEGSKA (reference sequence).

This clonotype was counted between two and nine times. The rearrangement links TRBV18 to TRBJ1-1; D is ambiguous. Trimming left V 4 bases short and J 3 bases short, with 9 bases between. Germline loops: CDR1 KGHSH, CDR2 LQKENI. The CDR3 is 13 amino acids. DNA of the CDR3: TGTGCCAGCTCACGGGAGGCGGACACTGAAGCTTTCTTT. As protein: CASSREADTEAFF.

V gene TRBV7-2 combines with J gene TRBJ2-7; no firm D call. V lost 5 bases to trimming and J lost 1 base, with 12 bases between them. Germline CDR1 is SGHTA and CDR2 is FQGNSA. The CDR3 is 14 amino acids. CDR3 sequence reads: CASSNPGKSYEQYF. The CDR3 nucleotides read TGTGCCAGCAGCAACCCCGGCAAGTCCTACGAGCAGTACTTC.

The CDR3: CAIGSAFYGYTF. The CDR3 DNA sequence: TGTGCCATCGGATCCGCCTTCTATGGCTACACCTTC. The chain is built from TRBV10-3 and TRBJ1-2, with D unclear. The CDR3 is made up of 12 amino acids. The V end was cut by 8 bases, the J end by 4 bases, with 11 bases between. The V gene's germline CDR1 is ENHRY and CDR2 SYGVKD.

The chain employs TRBV19 and TRBJ1-2, with a weak D call TRBD1 (6 bases). CDR1 is LNHDA and CDR2 is SQIVND in the germline V gene (reference sequence). The V end was cut by 6 bases, the J end by 3 bases, with 20 bases between. This CDR3 region has 16 residues. The CDR3: CASSNPQGSVDYGYTF. CDR3 nucleotides: TGTGCCAGTAGCAATCCCCAGGGGTCGGTGGACTATGGCTACACCTTC. The full variable domain, with the rest looked up from reference TRBV19 and TRBJ1-2, is DGGITQSPKYLFRKEGQNVTLSCEQNLNHDAMYWYRQDPGQGLRLIYYSQIVNDFQKGDIAEGYSVSREKKESFPLTVTSAQKNPTAFYLCASSNPQGSVDYGYTFGSGTRLTVV.

This clonotype came up a few times. The chain is built from TRBV4-3 and TRBJ1-3; no definite D call. Germline values: CDR1 LGHNA, CDR2 YSLEER. This CDR3 is built from 15 residues. V lost 3 bases to trimming and J lost 4 bases, with 13 bases between them. CDR3 residues: CASSHKAPQGNTIYF. The CDR3 DNA follows: TGCGCCAGCAGCCACAAAGCCCCACAGGGAAACACCATATATTTT.

This chain joins TRBV3-1 and TRBJ1-5; unclear D gene. Trimming pared 1 base from V and 6 bases from J, leaving 7 bases between. Looked up from germline, CDR1 is LGHDT and CDR2 is YNNKEL (reference sequence). The CDR3 totals 13 residues. CDR3 bases: TGTGCCAGCAGCCAAGGGACGGGTCAGCCCCAGCATTTT. Protein: CASSQGTGQPQHF.

This clonotype appeared many times. This sequence joins TRBV7-2 and TRBJ1-1, with D possibly being TRBD1 (5 bases). Germline V gene lookup returns CDR1 SGHTA and CDR2 FQGNSA. V lost 0 bases to trimming and J lost 2 bases, with 10 bases between them. This CDR3 has 15 residues. The CDR3 here is CASSLAMTVNTEAFF. CDR3 in DNA: TGTGCCAGCAGCTTAGCTATGACAGTTAACACTGAAGCTTTCTTT.

This clonotype showed up just a few times. CDR3 loop: CASRPGTGAMTEAFF. CDR3 DNA sequence: TGTGCCAGCAGGCCAGGGACAGGGGCCATGACTGAAGCTTTCTTT. The rearrangement links TRBV6-1 to TRBJ1-1; 10 positions match TRBD1. Germline CDR1 and CDR2: MNHNS and SASEGT. Losses at the gene ends were 6 bases for V and 5 bases for J; bases not matched to a gene: 9. The CDR3 is made up of 15 amino acids.

The J gene is TRBJ2-1, the V gene TRBV5-1; D call uncertain. This CDR3 is 16 amino acids long. Trimming left V 1 base short and J 4 bases short, with 15 bases between. CDR1 and CDR2 (germline): SGHRS, YFSETQ. The DNA of the CDR3 is TGCGCCAGCAGCTTGCGGCTCCCAGAATTATACAATGAGCAGTTCTTC. This gives the protein CASSLRLPELYNEQFF.